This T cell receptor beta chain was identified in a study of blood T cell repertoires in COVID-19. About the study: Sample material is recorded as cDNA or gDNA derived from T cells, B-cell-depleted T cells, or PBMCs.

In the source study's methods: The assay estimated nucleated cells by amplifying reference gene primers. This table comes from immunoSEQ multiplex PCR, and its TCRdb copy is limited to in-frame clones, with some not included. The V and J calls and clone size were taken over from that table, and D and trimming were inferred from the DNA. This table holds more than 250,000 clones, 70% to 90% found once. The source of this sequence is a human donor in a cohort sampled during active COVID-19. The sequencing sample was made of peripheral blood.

The CDR3 DNA is TGTGCCAGCTCCCTCGGGGGGATCTGGGACAATGAGCAGTTCTTC. This encodes CASSLGGIWDNEQFF. The V gene is TRBV2, the J gene TRBJ2-1; 7 bases match TRBD2. J gave up 5 bases and V 8 bases, and 12 bases lay outside the gene matches. This CDR3 is built from 15 residues. CDR1 and CDR2 from the germline V gene are SNHLY and FYNNEI.